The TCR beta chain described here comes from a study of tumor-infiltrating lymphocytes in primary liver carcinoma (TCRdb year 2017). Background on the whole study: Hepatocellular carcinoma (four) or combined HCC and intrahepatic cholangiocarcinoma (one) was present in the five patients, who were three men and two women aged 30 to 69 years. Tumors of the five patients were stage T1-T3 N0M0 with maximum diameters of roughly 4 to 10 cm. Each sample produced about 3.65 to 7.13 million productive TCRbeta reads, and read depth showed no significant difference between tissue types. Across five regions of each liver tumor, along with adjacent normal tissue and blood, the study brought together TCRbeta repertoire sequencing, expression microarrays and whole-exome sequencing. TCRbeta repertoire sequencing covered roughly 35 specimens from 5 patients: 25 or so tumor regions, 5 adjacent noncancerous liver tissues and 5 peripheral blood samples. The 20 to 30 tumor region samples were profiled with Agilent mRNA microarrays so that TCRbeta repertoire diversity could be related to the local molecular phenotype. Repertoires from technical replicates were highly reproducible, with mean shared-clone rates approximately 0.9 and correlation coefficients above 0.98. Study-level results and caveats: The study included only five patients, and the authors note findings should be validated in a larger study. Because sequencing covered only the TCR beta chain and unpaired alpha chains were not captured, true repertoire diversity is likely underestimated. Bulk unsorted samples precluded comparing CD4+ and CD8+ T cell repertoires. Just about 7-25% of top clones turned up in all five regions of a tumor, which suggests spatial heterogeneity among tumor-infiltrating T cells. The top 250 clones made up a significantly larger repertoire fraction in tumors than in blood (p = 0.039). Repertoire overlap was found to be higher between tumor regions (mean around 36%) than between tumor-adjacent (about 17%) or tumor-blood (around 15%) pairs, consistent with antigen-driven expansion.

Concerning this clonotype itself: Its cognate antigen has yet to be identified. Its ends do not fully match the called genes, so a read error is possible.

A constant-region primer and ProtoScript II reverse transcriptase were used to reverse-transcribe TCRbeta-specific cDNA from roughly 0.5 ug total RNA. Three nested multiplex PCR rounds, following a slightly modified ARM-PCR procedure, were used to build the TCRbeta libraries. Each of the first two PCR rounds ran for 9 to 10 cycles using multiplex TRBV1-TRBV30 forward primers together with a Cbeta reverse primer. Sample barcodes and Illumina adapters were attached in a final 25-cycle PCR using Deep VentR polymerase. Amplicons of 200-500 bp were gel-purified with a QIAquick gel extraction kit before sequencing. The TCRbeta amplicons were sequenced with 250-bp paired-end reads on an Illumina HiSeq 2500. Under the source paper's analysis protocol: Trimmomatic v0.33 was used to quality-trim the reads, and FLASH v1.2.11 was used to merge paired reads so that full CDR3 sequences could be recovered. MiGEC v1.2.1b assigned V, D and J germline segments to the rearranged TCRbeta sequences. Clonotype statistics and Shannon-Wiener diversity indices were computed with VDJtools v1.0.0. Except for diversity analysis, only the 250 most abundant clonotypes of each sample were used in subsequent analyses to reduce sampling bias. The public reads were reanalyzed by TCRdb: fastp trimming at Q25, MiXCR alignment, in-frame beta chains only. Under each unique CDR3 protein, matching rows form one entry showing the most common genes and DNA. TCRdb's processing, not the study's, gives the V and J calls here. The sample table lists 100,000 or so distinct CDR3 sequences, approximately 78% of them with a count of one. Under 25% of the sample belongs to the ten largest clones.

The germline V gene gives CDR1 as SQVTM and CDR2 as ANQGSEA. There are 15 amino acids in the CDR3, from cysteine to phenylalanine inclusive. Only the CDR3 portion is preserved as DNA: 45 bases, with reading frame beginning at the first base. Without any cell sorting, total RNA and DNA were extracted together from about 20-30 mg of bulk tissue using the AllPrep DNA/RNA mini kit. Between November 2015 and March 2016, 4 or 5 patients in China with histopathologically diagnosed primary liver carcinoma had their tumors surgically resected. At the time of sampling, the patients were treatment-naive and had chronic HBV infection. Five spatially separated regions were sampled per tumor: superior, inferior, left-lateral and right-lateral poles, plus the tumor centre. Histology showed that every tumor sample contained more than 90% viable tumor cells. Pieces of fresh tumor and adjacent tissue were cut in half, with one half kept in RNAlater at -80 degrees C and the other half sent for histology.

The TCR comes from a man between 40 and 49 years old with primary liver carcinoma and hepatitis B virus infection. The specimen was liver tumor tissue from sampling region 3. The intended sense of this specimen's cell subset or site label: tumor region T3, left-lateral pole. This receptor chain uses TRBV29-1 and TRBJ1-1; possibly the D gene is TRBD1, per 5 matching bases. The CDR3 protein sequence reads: CGADAGWGMNTETFF. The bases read TGCGGCGCCGATGCAGGGTGGGGGATGAACACTGAAACTTTCTTT.